The rows below give T cell receptor beta chains drawn from one sample of a study of neoadjuvant anti-PD-1 for oral cavity cancer. The repertoire was sequenced with immunoSEQ multiplex PCR; TCRdb's copy has only in-frame clones and lacks some. The table records around 15,000 clones, roughly 40% of them present only once. The input for sequencing was tumor tissue, taken after nivolumab (anti-PD-1) treatment. The receptor source for this set is a person aged 40 to 85 with oral cavity squamous cell carcinoma. The CDR3 runs from the conserved cysteine through the conserved F or W. D genes are given only for firm matches. Rows give clone size only sometimes, using once, few, many, or a class for an expanded clone.

length	D	size	V	J	DNA	CDR3
17	TRBD1	few	TRBV18	TRBJ1-1	TGTGCCAGCTCACCCTGGGGACAGGGGGCCTGGAACACTGAAGCTTTCTTT	CASSPWGQGAWNTEAFF
16	TRBD1	-	TRBV5-3	TRBJ2-3	TGTGCCAGAAGCTTGAAGGGGGCGATTCCCACAGATACGCAGTATTTT	CARSLKGAIPTDTQYF
15	TRBD1	-	TRBV19	TRBJ2-3	TGTGCCAGTAAGGACAGGGGAGCTAGCACAGATACGCAGTATTTT	CASKDRGASTDTQYF
14	TRBD1	-	TRBV7-6	TRBJ1-5	TGTGCCAGCAGCTTAGGACAGGGCTATCAGCCCCAGCATTTT	CASSLGQGYQPQHF
14	-	few	TRBV2	TRBJ2-1	TGTGCCAGCAGTGAAACGGTTATTGGCGATGAGCAGTTCTTC	CASSETVIGDEQFF
14	-	-	TRBV7-2	TRBJ1-2	TGTGCCAGCAGCGAGGACAGACGCAACTATGGCTACACCTTC	CASSEDRRNYGYTF
15	-	few	TRBV4-1	TRBJ2-6	TGCGCCAGCAGCCAAGAAAGGGCCGGGGCCAACGTCCTGACTTTC	CASSQERAGANVLTF
13	-	-	TRBV28	TRBJ2-5	TGTGCCAGCAGGGGGGTGGCCCAAGAGACCCAGTACTTC	CASRGVAQETQYF
16	TRBD1	many	TRBV11-2	TRBJ2-1	TGTGCCAGCAGCCCCTCCCAACAGGGGCCCCGGAATGAGCAGTTCTTC	CASSPSQQGPRNEQFF
17	TRBD1	-	TRBV7-2	TRBJ1-5	TGTGCCAGCAGCTTATCGAGACAGGGGCGCTTGGGTCAGCCCCAGCATTTT	CASSLSRQGRLGQPQHF
14	-	-	TRBV5-1	TRBJ2-2	TGCGCCAGCAGCTTTAATGGGGACACCGGGGAGCTGTTTTTT	CASSFNGDTGELFF
12	TRBD1	few	TRBV29-1	TRBJ1-2	TGCAGCGTTGAACTACAGGGGATACGCTACACCTTC	CSVELQGIRYTF
15	TRBD1	-	TRBV30	TRBJ2-5	TGTGCCTGGAGTGACCCCGCCAGGGGGAAAGAGACCCAGTACTTC	CAWSDPARGKETQYF
16	-	few	TRBV4-3	TRBJ2-3	TGCGCCAGCAGCCAAGACCCCACAGGAAACACAGATACGCAGTATTTT	CASSQDPTGNTDTQYF
13	-	few	TRBV30	TRBJ1-1	TGTGCCTGGAGAGGGCATAAGAACACTGAAGCTTTCTTT	CAWRGHKNTEAFF
15	-	few	TRBV5-1	TRBJ2-3	TGCGCCAGCAGCTTGGAGCTAGTTGGCACAGATACGCAGTATTTT	CASSLELVGTDTQYF
15	TRBD1	few	TRBV2	TRBJ2-7	TGTGCCAGCAGTGAAATGGGACAGGCTTCCTACGAGCAGTACTTC	CASSEMGQASYEQYF
12	-	-	TRBV5-6	TRBJ2-7	TGTGCCAGCAGCTTGGAGGGCTACGAGCAGTACTTC	CASSLEGYEQYF
15	-	few	TRBV5-1	TRBJ1-4	TGCGCCACCAGAGATGGTGGCAGTGATAATGAAAAACTGTTTTTT	CATRDGGSDNEKLFF
17	-	-	TRBV9	TRBJ1-3	TGTGCCAGCAGCGTAGGGGGAGACAGTCTTACTGGAAACACCATATATTTT	CASSVGGDSLTGNTIYF
14	-	few	TRBV7-2	TRBJ2-7	TGTGCCAGCAATTTCCGGCAGGGAGGCGGCGAGCAGTACTTC	CASNFRQGGGEQYF
16	-	-	TRBV9	TRBJ2-2	TGTGCCAGCAGCGTAGGGGGCAGGTCGAACACCGGGGAGCTGTTTTTT	CASSVGGRSNTGELFF
13	-	-	TRBV30	TRBJ2-7	TGTGCCTGGAAGGGCAGACTCCTCTACGAGCAGTACTTC	CAWKGRLLYEQYF
15	-	few	TRBV7-3	TRBJ1-3	TGTGCCAGCAGCCGGGGACGGGGCTCTGGAAACACCATATATTTT	CASSRGRGSGNTIYF
14	-	few	TRBV5-1	TRBJ1-1	TGCGCCAGCAGCTGGGGCGCCCAGGACACTGAAGCTTTCTTT	CASSWGAQDTEAFF
13	-	-	TRBV2	TRBJ1-4	TGTGCCAGCAGTAGTATGGGAAGGGAAAAACTGTTTTTT	CASSSMGREKLFF
16	TRBD1	-	TRBV11-2	TRBJ2-7	TGTGCCAGCAGCTTATTGGGACAGGGACTAACCTACGAGCAGTACTTC	CASSLLGQGLTYEQYF
14	-	-	TRBV19	TRBJ2-3	TGTGCCAGTAGTATCGGGCTCCTCACAGATACGCAGTATTTT	CASSIGLLTDTQYF
15	TRBD1	-	TRBV5-1	TRBJ1-4	TGCGCCAGCAGCTTGGCTGGGACAGGGGGTGAAAAACTGTTTTTT	CASSLAGTGGEKLFF
15	-	-	TRBV6-1	TRBJ1-2	TGTGCCAGCAGGGACCTAGGAGGGCGCGCCGATTACTACACCTTC	CASRDLGGRADYYTF
12	-	-	TRBV14	TRBJ2-1	TGTGCCAGCAGCCAAGAGTTCTCTGAGCAGTTCTTC	CASSQEFSEQFF
13	TRBD1	-	TRBV9	TRBJ2-7	TGTGCCAGCAGCGCGGGGACAGCCTACGAGCAGTACTTC	CASSAGTAYEQYF
15	-	-	TRBV6-6	TRBJ2-7	TGTGCCAGCAGGGCAAGACAGCTTTTCACCTACGAGCAGTACTTC	CASRARQLFTYEQYF
16	TRBD2	-	TRBV7-8	TRBJ2-3	TGTGCCAGCAGCTTAAGTCCTAGCGGGGGGGGTGATACGCAGTATTTT	CASSLSPSGGGDTQYF
13	-	-	TRBV19	TRBJ2-3	TGTGCCAGTAGTATAGGGGGCACAGATACGCAGTATTTT	CASSIGGTDTQYF
17	-	-	TRBV11-2	TRBJ2-1	TGCGCCAGCAGCCAAGATCTAAGCGGGCAGCCCTACAATGAGCAGTTCTTC	CASSQDLSGQPYNEQFF
13	-	medium-sized	TRBV10-3	TRBJ1-2	TGTGCCGCGAGCACGGGTGGTGACTATGGCTACACCTTC	CAASTGGDYGYTF
15	TRBD1	few	TRBV28	TRBJ1-3	TGTGCCAGCAACTCCCTGACAGGGACTGGAAACACCATATATTTT	CASNSLTGTGNTIYF
13	-	-	TRBV9	TRBJ2-3	TGTGCCAGCAGCGTAGGATCAACAGATACGCAGTATTTT	CASSVGSTDTQYF
13	TRBD2	-	TRBV7-2	TRBJ2-5	TGTGCCAGCAGAACGGGGGGAGGGGAGACCCAGTACTTC	CASRTGGGETQYF
14	-	few	TRBV27	TRBJ1-6	TGTGCCAGCAGCTTAGGGGGCTATAATTCACCCCTCCACTTT	CASSLGGYNSPLHF
13	-	few	TRBV6-5	TRBJ1-2	TGTGCCAGCACCCACCCGGGGGCGCAGGGCTACACCTTC	CASTHPGAQGYTF
14	-	once	TRBV2	TRBJ1-1	TGTGCCAGCAGTGAAGTCGCGGTGAACACTGAAGCTTTCTTT	CASSEVAVNTEAFF
12	-	-	TRBV6-5	TRBJ1-6	TGTGCCAGCAGACCCCTGGGGTCACCCCTCCACTTT	CASRPLGSPLHF
15	TRBD1	-	TRBV6-1	TRBJ2-7	TGTGCCAGCAGGCAAGGACAGGGGGCATCCTACGAGCAGTACTTC	CASRQGQGASYEQYF
14	-	many	TRBV10-3	TRBJ2-7	TGTGCCATCAGTGACCGAGACAGAACGAACGAGCAGTACTTC	CAISDRDRTNEQYF